A single sample is the source of the 21 T cell receptor beta chains below, sequenced in a study of identical twins. TCRdb re-called the 5' RACE reads through MiXCR, storing one row per CDR3 protein. The profile covers roughly 1,500,000 distinct CDR3 sequences, with about 30% appearing a single time and 0.25% to 0.3% taken by the ten largest. The sample was cord blood. These TCRs come from a newborn girl in good health.

The chain uses TRBV12-3 or TRBV12-4 and TRBJ2-3, with D maybe TRBD1 (6 bases). V lost 5 bases to trimming and J lost 1 base, with 16 bases between them. This CDR3 has 16 amino acids. This chain's CDR3 is CASSLTGPGGTDTQYF. CDR3 sequence (DNA): TGTGCCAGCAGTCTCACCGGTCCAGGGGGCACAGATACGCAGTATTTT.

On this clonotype: The junction departs from germline at one end; a sequencing error may be responsible. The chain combines TRBV10-3 with TRBJ2-1, with 7 bases that match TRBD1. The V gene's germline CDR1 is ENHRY and CDR2 SYGVKD. The CDR3 is 12 amino acids. The CDR3 sequence: CAIGEGAVEQFF. The CDR3 DNA follows: TGTGCCATCGGTGAGGGGGCTGTTGAGCAGTTCTTC.

The chain uses TRBV5-1 and TRBJ2-1, with D perhaps TRBD1 (6 bases). The germline gives CDR1 SGHRS, CDR2 YFSETQ. Trimming removed 7 bases from V and 4 bases from J, with 18 bases in between. The CDR3 is 15 amino acids. Here the CDR3 DNA reads TGCGCCAGCCGCAGGCAGGGGAAGGGGTACAATGAGCAGTTCTTC. Its translation: CASRRQGKGYNEQFF.

This clonotype was seen at least ten times. V is TRBV7-6 and J is TRBJ2-7, with D maybe TRBD1 (5 bases). Germline V gives CDR1 SGHVS, CDR2 FNYEAQ. V was cut by 0 bases and J by 4 bases, with 13 bases left in between. The CDR3 contains 15 residues. CDR3 residues: CASSLALGRAYEQYF. The CDR3 DNA reads as TGTGCCAGCAGCTTAGCTTTGGGCAGGGCGTACGAGCAGTACTTC.

This clonotype appeared many times. V usage is TRBV12-3 or TRBV12-4 and J usage is TRBJ2-5; the match to TRBD2 covers 11 bases. This CDR3 region has 15 residues. Trimming removed 6 bases from V and 1 base from J; junction bases left unmatched: 4. The DNA for the CDR3 is TGTGCCAGCAGCCTAGCGGGGGGAGGCCAAGAGACCCAGTACTTC. It specifies CASSLAGGGQETQYF.

The chain is built from TRBV28 and TRBJ2-1, with 9 bases that match TRBD2. The V and J ends lost 7 bases and 2 bases, in that order; junction bases with no gene match: 9. The CDR3 sequence is 16 residues long. Germline CDR1 is MDHEN and CDR2 is SYDVKM. The CDR3 bases are TGTGCCAGCACTCAAGCGGGGGGTAGCACCTACAATGAGCAGTTCTTC. Its protein is CASTQAGGSTYNEQFF.

This rearrangement joins TRBV3-1 to TRBJ2-3, with TRBD2 matching 10 bases. CDR1 LGHDT and CDR2 YNNKEL come from the germline V gene (reference sequence). V gave up 1 base and J gave up 5 bases; unmatched junction bases: 6. The CDR3 totals 16 residues. CDR3 bases: TGTGCCAGCAGCCAAGTTCAGCGGGAGGGCCAAGATACGCAGTATTTT. This encodes CASSQVQREGQDTQYF.

The CDR3 reads CASSPDDFETQYF. CDR3 bases: TGTGCCAGCAGTCCAGATGATTTCGAGACCCAGTACTTC. The V and J genes are TRBV27 and TRBJ2-5; D uncertain. The V gene lost 5 bases and the J gene lost 5 bases, with 12 bases spanning the gap. The CDR3 is 13 amino acids. Germline-derived CDR1 and CDR2 are MNHEY and SMNVEV (reference sequence).

The genes are TRBV20-1 and TRBJ2-7; D tentatively fits TRBD1 or TRBD2 (5 bases each). This CDR3 spans 12 amino acids. Germline CDR1 and CDR2: DFQATT and SNEGSKA (reference sequence). V was pared by 3 bases and J by 12 bases, with 18 bases between. In DNA form, the CDR3 reads TGCAGTGCTAGCAATCGGGGACCGCCCAGGTACTTC. Amino acid sequence: CSASNRGPPRYF.

This clonotype was detected a few times. The chain recombines TRBV6-1 with TRBJ2-3; D uncertain. Trimming left V 2 bases short and J 2 bases short, with 20 bases between. The CDR3 has 18 residues. Germline V lookup: CDR1 MNHNS, CDR2 SASEGT. CDR3: CASSERRSSRTFTDTQYF. The DNA for the CDR3 is TGTGCCAGCAGTGAAAGGCGGAGCAGTAGGACCTTCACAGATACGCAGTATTTT.

This chain uses TRBV6-6 with TRBJ2-3, with D unclear. The J call is doubtful: the DNA matches TRBJ1-5 better. Germline V gene sequence: CDR1 MNHNY, CDR2 SVGAGI (reference sequence). The CDR3 totals 14 residues. CDR3 region: CASSYSDATDTQHF. The CDR3 DNA is TGTGCCAGCAGTTACTCGGACGCCACAGATACGCAGCATTTT.

About this clonotype: One end of the junction fails to match germline, which may point to a read error. This chain connects TRBV5-4 to TRBJ2-5, with D perhaps TRBD1 (5 bases). The CDR3 is 11 residues long. Germline V gene lookup returns CDR1 SGHNT and CDR2 YYREEE (reference sequence). The CDR3 sequence: CVSSLTEIQYF. The CDR3 bases are TGTGTCAGCAGCTTGACAGAGATCCAGTACTTC.

In the case of this clonotype: The likely explanation is a read error, given a far larger clone one base away. The V and J genes are TRBV5-6 and TRBJ2-3; no definite D call. CDR1 is SGHDT, CDR2 YYEEEE, per germline. Trimming took 0 bases from V and 4 from J, leaving 6 bases between them. The CDR3 spans 13 residues. This CDR3 is CASSLGNPDTQYF. The CDR3 DNA reads as TGTGCCAGCAGCTTGGGGAACCCAGATACGCAGTATTTT.

This clonotype was seen once. This chain connects TRBV20-1 to TRBJ2-4; tentatively, D is TRBD2 (6 bases). Germline CDR1 is DFQATT and CDR2 is SNEGSKA (reference sequence). V lost 4 bases, J lost 0 bases, and 13 bases lay in between. This CDR3 region has 15 residues. CDR3: CSAMVLAVAKNIQYF. In nucleotides, the CDR3 is TGCAGTGCTATGGTATTAGCGGTAGCCAAAAACATTCAGTACTTC.

The chain links TRBV3-1 to TRBJ2-1, with a tentative D call TRBD1 (6 bases). CDR1 is LGHDT, CDR2 YNNKEL, per germline (reference sequence). The V end lost 3 bases, the J end lost 6 bases, and 18 bases lay between the germline ends. This CDR3 has 16 amino acids. This CDR3 reads CASSHTQGVRRNEQFF. CDR3 DNA sequence: TGTGCCAGCAGCCACACACAGGGAGTTCGGCGCAATGAGCAGTTCTTC.

This clonotype was seen repeatedly, ten times or more. The chain uses TRBV29-1 and TRBJ2-1; D possibly corresponds to TRBD1 (5 bases). The germline CDR1 and CDR2 sequences are SQVTM and ANQGSEA. With 0 bases removed from V and 0 bases from J, the gap between germline ends came to 9 bases. The CDR3 loop spans 15 amino acids. The chain's CDR3 is CSVEEGQTSYNEQFF. CDR3 DNA sequence: TGCAGCGTTGAAGAGGGGCAGACCTCCTACAATGAGCAGTTCTTC.

This clonotype was detected only a few times. The V call is TRBV18, the J call TRBJ1-1; D call uncertain. The V end was cut by 0 bases, the J end by 6 bases, with 11 bases between. From germline, CDR1 is KGHSH and CDR2 LQKENI. The CDR3 sequence is 14 residues long. This CDR3 reads CASSPPKGWAEAFF. The CDR3 DNA is TGTGCCAGCTCACCACCTAAAGGGTGGGCTGAAGCTTTCTTT.

The chain carries TRBV24-1 and TRBJ2-3, with 9 nucleotides matching TRBD1. The CDR3 runs to 14 residues. J was trimmed by 5 bases and V by 5 bases; bases with no gene match: 4. CDR1 and CDR2 from the germline V gene are KGHDR and SFDVKD. The CDR3, as DNA: TGTGCCACCAGTGGGGACAGGGAAGAAGATACGCAGTATTTT. Translated, it gives CATSGDREEDTQYF.

This clonotype has only a few counts. This rearrangement joins TRBV14 to TRBJ2-1; 7 nucleotides align to TRBD2. V was clipped by 4 bases and J by 8 bases; unmatched bases: 17. Looked up from germline, CDR1 is SGHDN and CDR2 is FVKESK. This CDR3 spans 17 amino acids. The CDR3 DNA reads TGTGCCAGCAGCCCAAATCTAGCGGAACGCGGGGTCTATGAGCAGTTCTTC. Translation gives CASSPNLAERGVYEQFF.

This clonotype was detected a few times. This sequence joins TRBV11-2 and TRBJ2-5; 9 nucleotides line up with TRBD2. This CDR3 has 16 residues. V dropped 0 bases and J dropped 5; count of bases not matched to a gene: 7. Germline loops: CDR1 SGHAT, CDR2 FQNNGV. This CDR3 reads CASSLEVLAGGETQYF. The DNA of the CDR3 is TGTGCCAGCAGCTTAGAGGTCCTGGCGGGAGGGGAGACCCAGTACTTC.

This CDR3 is CASSRGGDPDTQYF. In DNA form, the CDR3 reads TGTGCCAGCTCACGGGGAGGGGACCCAGATACGCAGTATTTT. J is TRBJ2-3 and V is TRBV18, with TRBD2 matching 7 bases. The ends lost 4 bases at V and 4 bases at J; junction bases unmatched: 5. Germline-derived CDR1 and CDR2 are KGHSH and LQKENI. This CDR3 is built from 14 residues.